This entry lists 7 T cell receptor beta chains sequenced from one sample in a study of human T cells and chemical hapten exposure. As for time point: healthy volunteer bleed at 2 weeks. Sequencing started from total RNA isolated from unfractionated whole blood. TCRdb ran MiXCR on the RACE reads and lists one entry per CDR3 protein. The sample holds 80,000 to 100,000 distinct CDR3 sequences, about 8.8% seen once. Source material: whole blood. These receptor sequences come from a female donor in good health. Some clones in this sample may be carry-over from other donors' samples.

This clonotype appeared many times. The gene calls are TRBV6-6 and TRBJ2-7; D call uncertain. Germline lookup yields CDR1 MNHNY and CDR2 SVGAGI (reference sequence). V was clipped by 2 bases and J by 0 bases, with 14 bases between them. The CDR3 is 16 amino acids. DNA for the CDR3: TGTGCCAGCAGTTACGGGGAAGGAAGGAGCTCCTACGAGCAGTACTTC. The encoded protein is CASSYGEGRSSYEQYF.

Only a few counts were recorded for this clonotype. The CDR3 sequence is CAISSGTGGSYEQYF. CDR3 nucleotides: TGTGCCATCAGTTCAGGGACAGGGGGCTCCTACGAGCAGTACTTC. The chain has TRBV10-3 and TRBJ2-7; TRBD1 agrees at 11 bases. V lost 5 bases and J lost 0; bases outside the gene matches: 3. CDR1 is ENHRY and CDR2 is SYGVKD in the germline V gene. CDR3 length equals 15 residues.

This clonotype was counted a few times. The rearrangement uses TRBV6-1 and TRBJ2-1; tentatively, D is TRBD1 (5 bases). Germline values: CDR1 MNHNS, CDR2 SASEGT. V dropped 1 base and J dropped 9 bases, with 10 bases sitting between them. The CDR3 covers 13 residues. CDR3 loop: CASSEEGDGEQFF. The DNA of the CDR3 is TGTGCCAGCAGTGAAGAAGGGGATGGTGAGCAGTTCTTC.

The rearrangement links TRBV7-2 to TRBJ2-3; 11 positions agree with TRBD2. The CDR3 spans 15 residues. From germline, CDR1 is SGHTA and CDR2 FQGNSA. V was pared by 5 bases and J by 6 bases, with 7 bases of the junction left unmatched. The CDR3, as DNA: TGTGCCAGCAGCCCAACTAGCGGGAGTGCTGATACGCAGTATTTT. Translated: CASSPTSGSADTQYF.

The chain combines TRBV25-1 with TRBJ2-7, with 9 bases matching TRBD1. The germline V gene has CDR1 MGHDK and CDR2 SYGVNS. The CDR3 is made up of 14 amino acids. V lost 3 bases to trimming and J lost 4 bases; unmatched junction nucleotides: 4. The CDR3 DNA sequence: TGTGCCAGCAGTGACTCGACAGGGGGGTACGAGCAGTACTTC. Translating it yields CASSDSTGGYEQYF.

J is TRBJ2-1 and V is TRBV20-1; 7 nucleotides align to TRBD1. The CDR3 extends over 14 amino acids. In germline, CDR1 is DFQATT, CDR2 SNEGSKA (reference sequence). Unmatched junction bases numbered 6, after V lost 3 bases and J lost 4 bases. In DNA, the CDR3 is TGCAGTGCTAGGTGGGGACAGAGATACAATGAGCAGTTCTTC. It is translated as CSARWGQRYNEQFF.

The chain combines TRBV6-5 with TRBJ2-1, with TRBD2 as a possible D gene (6 bases). The germline V gene has CDR1 MNHEY and CDR2 SVGAGI. V was pared by 6 bases and J by 7 bases, with 19 bases between. The CDR3 runs to 15 residues. DNA of the CDR3: TGTGCCAGCAGCTTGGGGGGTAGCGGCTGGAATGAGCAGTTCTTC. Encoded protein: CASSLGGSGWNEQFF.